The 21 T cell receptor beta chains reported below all come from one sample, sequenced in a study of vaccination and CD4 T cells after COVID-19. Treatment indicated: roughly ten-day PBMC culture with coronavirus spike peptide pools or control peptides (ViraFEST assay). These CD4+ T cells came from an unexposed donor, sampled before the COVID-19 pandemic (2011-2018). Sequencing of DNA taken from cultured CD4+ T cells relied on the Oncomine TCR Beta short-read assay. Once CD4+ T cells had been cultured, genomic DNA was extracted from them. TCRdb fed the PCR reads into MiXCR, producing one record per CDR3 protein. Here the sample spans about 11,000 distinct CDR3 sequences, roughly 43% being singletons. Their cognate antigens are unknown. The sequencing input was CD4+ T cells from blood, cultured in vitro. All receptors derive from a human donor in good health.

The genes are TRBV20-1 and TRBJ2-1; 10 bases agree with TRBD2. The CDR3 totals 16 residues. CDR1 is DFQATT, CDR2 SNEGSKA, per germline (reference sequence). V was pared by 3 bases and J by 8 bases, with 13 bases of the junction left unmatched. The CDR3 region has the DNA TGCAGTGCTAGGGCTGGACTAGCGGCCTTTTTTGATGAGCAGTTCTTC. The encoded protein is CSARAGLAAFFDEQFF.

This clonotype was recorded a few times. This rearrangement joins TRBV20-1 to TRBJ1-1; D is possibly TRBD1 (6 bases). The CDR3 length is 15 residues. Trimming cost V 0 bases and J 1 base, with 12 bases left between them. The germline CDR1 and CDR2 sequences are DFQATT and SNEGSKA (reference sequence). CDR3 sequence reads: CSARDYRATNTEAFF. CDR3 nucleotide sequence: TGCAGTGCTAGAGATTACAGGGCTACGAACACTGAAGCTTTCTTT.

The chain employs TRBV28 and TRBJ1-5; tentatively, D is TRBD1 (5 bases). The CDR3 runs to 11 residues. Trimming shortened V by 6 bases and J by 8 bases, and 8 bases separated the two germline ends. Per the germline V gene, CDR1 is MDHEN and CDR2 is SYDVKM. CDR3 DNA: TGTGCCAGCAGGGGGGATAAGCCCCAGCATTTT. Protein: CASRGDKPQHF.

The rearrangement links TRBV6-1 to TRBJ2-3; D possibly corresponds to TRBD2 (5 bases). The CDR3 is 16 amino acids. CDR1 is MNHNS, CDR2 SASEGT, per germline. V lost 6 bases and J 4 bases, leaving 20 bases between the germline ends. Written as DNA, the CDR3 is TGTGCCAGCAGCGGGGTGGCTGGGGTTAATCCAGATACGCAGTATTTT. This gives the protein CASSGVAGVNPDTQYF.

The chain couples TRBV29-1 to TRBJ1-2, with 8 nucleotides matching TRBD1. The germline CDR1 and CDR2 sequences are SQVTM and ANQGSEA. V shed 7 bases and J 6 bases; nucleotides not matched to a gene: 16. This CDR3 spans 15 amino acids. The CDR3 protein is CSAPGAGGPEHGYTF. The CDR3 coding sequence is TGCAGCGCCCCGGGGGCAGGGGGCCCCGAGCATGGCTACACCTTC.

In its sample, this clonotype was seen a few times. The chain uses TRBV6-4 and TRBJ1-2, with 7 bases that match TRBD1. This CDR3 has 16 residues. The germline gives CDR1 MRHNA, CDR2 SNTAGT. J was trimmed by 3 bases and V by 7 bases; bases with no gene match: 14. The CDR3 is CASKTTGVRPYYGYTF. The CDR3 DNA reads TGTGCCAGCAAGACCACAGGGGTGAGACCATACTATGGCTACACCTTC.

The chain recombines TRBV29-1 with TRBJ2-7; D may correspond to TRBD1 or TRBD2 (5 bases each). Germline CDR1 reads SQVTM; CDR2 reads ANQGSEA. The CDR3 is 14 amino acids. Deletions cut 6 bases from V and 0 bases from J, with 15 bases between. As DNA, the CDR3 is TGCAGCGTGCGAAGCCCAGGGAGCTCCTACGAGCAGTACTTC. It codes for CSVRSPGSSYEQYF.

The chain links TRBV20-1 to TRBJ2-5; 12 nucleotides line up with TRBD2. The CDR3 covers 14 residues. The germline CDR1 and CDR2 sequences are DFQATT and SNEGSKA (reference sequence). Trimming took 5 bases from V and 2 from J; bases not matched to a gene: 3. The CDR3 here is CSAPLAGGQETQYF. CDR3 DNA sequence: TGCAGTGCTCCACTAGCGGGAGGTCAAGAGACCCAGTACTTC.

This clonotype is labeled as large. At one boundary the junction diverges from the germline segment, which might be a read error. The chain recombines TRBV20-1 with TRBJ1-2, with 7 bases aligning to TRBD1. This CDR3 region has 14 residues. CDR1 and CDR2 (germline): DFQATT, SNEGSKA (reference sequence). The CDR3 region is CSARETKEGASYTF. In DNA, the CDR3 is TGCAGCGCTAGAGAGACGAAGGAGGGGGCGAGCTACACCTTC.

This clonotype was seen a few times. CDR3 sequence: CASSRDRLSSYEQYF. CDR3 sequence (DNA): TGTGCCAGCAGTAGGGACAGGCTGAGCTCCTACGAGCAGTACTTC. The chain uses TRBV2 and TRBJ2-7; 8 nucleotides line up with TRBD1. This CDR3 has 15 amino acids. Germline CDR1 is SNHLY and CDR2 is FYNNEI. Unmatched junction bases numbered 6, after V lost 5 bases and J lost 0 bases. The variable domain in full, with the rest retrieved from reference TRBV2 and TRBJ2-7, is EPEVTQTPSHQVTQMGQEVILRCVPISNHLYFYWYRQILGQKVEFLVSFYNNEISEKSEIFDDQFSVERPDGSNFTLKIRSTKLEDSAMYFCASSRDRLSSYEQYFGPGTRLTVT.

In its sample, this clonotype ranks as medium-sized. The genes are TRBV28 and TRBJ1-2, with D possibly TRBD1 on 5 matching bases. The germline V and J ends were trimmed by 7 bases and 8 bases, with 14 bases remaining between them. From germline, CDR1 is MDHEN and CDR2 SYDVKM. The CDR3 totals 12 residues. The CDR3 DNA reads as TGTGCCAGCACCATCCAGGGTGGGGGCTACACCTTC. Its protein product is CASTIQGGGYTF.

This chain connects TRBV20-1 to TRBJ2-3; D possibly uses TRBD1 or TRBD2 (5 bases each). Germline V gene sequence: CDR1 DFQATT, CDR2 SNEGSKA (reference sequence). V lost 3 bases and J lost 1, with 11 bases in between. The CDR3 sequence is 14 residues long. CDR3 nucleotide sequence: TGCAGTGCTAGTTTACCGGGACGCACAGATACGCAGTATTTT. Its protein is CSASLPGRTDTQYF.

There are a few counts of this clonotype. This chain joins TRBV10-3 and TRBJ2-3, with TRBD1 as a possible D gene (6 bases). This CDR3 has 11 amino acids. V lost 0 bases, J lost 13 bases, and 8 bases lay in between. Germline V lookup: CDR1 ENHRY, CDR2 SYGVKD. The CDR3 loop is CAISESGAKYF. CDR3 DNA: TGTGCCATCAGTGAGTCGGGGGCTAAGTATTTT.

This chain uses TRBV4-2 with TRBJ2-5; D is possibly TRBD1 (6 bases). V was trimmed by 1 base and J by 0 bases, leaving 6 bases between them. CDR1 is LGHNA, CDR2 YNFKEQ, per germline. CDR3 size: 14 residues. The CDR3 here is CASSQGQDQETQYF. CDR3 bases: TGTGCCAGCAGCCAAGGACAGGACCAAGAGACCCAGTACTTC.

The chain uses TRBV28 and TRBJ1-2; 9 bases are shared with TRBD1. The CDR3 covers 14 residues. The J segment lost 4 bases and the V segment lost 5 bases, leaving 5 bases of the junction unmatched. Germline V lookup: CDR1 MDHEN, CDR2 SYDVKM. DNA for the CDR3: TGTGCCAGCAGTCGATCGGGACAGGGCTATGGCTACACCTTC. Amino acids: CASSRSGQGYGYTF.

Judged by abundance, this clonotype is medium-sized (0.01 to 0.1%). CDR3 bases: TGTGCTAAAGGACAGGGATCCTATGGCTACACCTTC. It translates to CAKGQGSYGYTF. This sequence joins TRBV7-2 and TRBJ1-2, with TRBD1 identical over 8 bases. The germline V gene has CDR1 SGHTA and CDR2 FQGNSA. The CDR3 spans 12 residues.

V gene TRBV20-1 combines with J gene TRBJ2-7; D may be TRBD1 (6 bases). Germline V CDR1 and CDR2: DFQATT, SNEGSKA (reference sequence). The CDR3 runs 13 residues. The V and J ends lost 1 base and 2 bases respectively, with 9 bases between them. The CDR3 DNA is TGCAGTGCTAGAGTCAGGGGACCCTACGAGCAGTACTTC. Its translation is CSARVRGPYEQYF.

This clonotype has just a few counts. The chain is built from TRBV7-2 and TRBJ1-2; TRBD1 agrees at 9 bases. Germline CDR1 SGHTA, CDR2 FQGNSA. The CDR3 consists of 17 residues. V dropped 6 bases and J dropped 6; count of bases not matched to a gene: 17. The CDR3 loop reads CASSFQPGQGGLDGYTF. The CDR3 coding sequence is TGTGCCAGCAGTTTTCAACCGGGACAGGGAGGCTTGGATGGCTACACCTTC.

The gene calls are TRBV2 and TRBJ2-1; 12 positions match TRBD2. After removal of 6 bases from V and 8 bases from J, the junction contained 8 bases not matched to a gene. Germline CDR1 is SNHLY and CDR2 is FYNNEI. This CDR3 is 15 amino acids long. The CDR3 nucleotides are TGTGCCAGCAGCGAGACTAGCGGGAGCGGGTATGAGCAGTTCTTC. Translating it yields CASSETSGSGYEQFF. The variable domain in full, with the rest retrieved from reference TRBV2 and TRBJ2-1, is EPEVTQTPSHQVTQMGQEVILRCVPISNHLYFYWYRQILGQKVEFLVSFYNNEISEKSEIFDDQFSVERPDGSNFTLKIRSTKLEDSAMYFCASSETSGSGYEQFFGPGTRLTVL.

The V gene is TRBV2, the J gene TRBJ1-2, with D possibly matching TRBD1 (5 bases). Trimming took off 7 bases at V and 4 bases at J, with 16 bases between the two ends. Germline CDR1 reads SNHLY; CDR2 reads FYNNEI. The CDR3 is made up of 14 amino acids. In DNA form, the CDR3 reads TGTGCCAGCATCGAGCAGGGCCCCAGCTATGGCTACACCTTC. This codes for CASIEQGPSYGYTF.

The genes are TRBV29-1 and TRBJ1-2; maybe TRBD1 (5 bases). The CDR3 runs 13 residues. With 2 bases removed from V and 5 bases from J, the gap between germline ends came to 12 bases. Looked up from germline, CDR1 is SQVTM and CDR2 is ANQGSEA. In DNA form, the CDR3 reads TGCAGCGTTGAACCTCCGGGGACTTATGGCTACACCTTC. This codes for CSVEPPGTYGYTF.